Shown below are 8 T cell receptor beta chains from a single sample sequenced in a study of brain metastases from non-small cell lung cancer. Sequencing was performed with immunoSEQ multiplex PCR; in TCRdb, only in-frame clones are kept and a portion is missing. The table lists 4,500 to 6,000 clones, roughly 85% of them singletons. The sample was primary lung tumor tissue. All receptors derive from a donor at least 40 years old with non-small cell lung cancer.

The rearrangement joins TRBV3-1 (or the pseudogene TRBV3-2) to TRBJ2-3; 13 bases map to TRBD2. Per germline, CDR1 LGHDT and CDR2 YNNKEL (reference sequence). The CDR3 runs to 17 residues. Trimming removed 3 bases from V and 0 bases from J; junction bases left unmatched: 3. The CDR3 DNA sequence: TGTGCCAGCAGCCAGGGACTAGCGGGGACTAGCACAGATACGCAGTATTTT. Its translation: CASSQGLAGTSTDTQYF.

The V call is TRBV2, the J call TRBJ2-7; D may be TRBD1 (6 bases). Germline CDR1 reads SNHLY; CDR2 reads FYNNEI. With 6 bases removed from V and 9 bases from J, the gap between germline ends came to 18 bases. This CDR3 comprises 13 residues. CDR3 amino acids: CASSSGKQGVQYF. In DNA, the CDR3 is TGTGCCAGCAGCTCAGGTAAACAGGGCGTGCAGTACTTC.

The rearrangement joins TRBV7-2 to TRBJ2-1; 8 bases align to TRBD2. Germline V gene data show CDR1 as SGHTA and CDR2 as FQGNSA. V lost 1 base, J lost 0 bases, and 5 bases stayed unmatched. The CDR3 has 17 residues. The chain's CDR3 is CASSLELAVSSYNEQFF. Written as DNA, the CDR3 is TGTGCCAGCAGCTTAGAACTAGCGGTCAGCTCCTACAATGAGCAGTTCTTC.

The rearrangement links TRBV6-2 or TRBV6-3 to TRBJ2-7; D is perhaps TRBD1 or TRBD2 (5 bases each). V was pared by 2 bases and J by 6 bases, with 26 bases between. CDR3 length equals 18 residues. Per germline, CDR1 MNHEY and CDR2 SVGEGT. The chain's CDR3 is CASSYRLDRDPLIREQYF. The CDR3 nucleotides read TGTGCCAGCAGTTACCGGCTGGACCGGGACCCACTCATACGCGAGCAGTACTTC.

The chain has TRBV28 and TRBJ2-7; 13 nucleotides agree with TRBD2. Trimming took 7 bases from V and 5 from J; bases not matched to a gene: 5. Germline loops: CDR1 MDHEN, CDR2 SYDVKM. CDR3 size: 14 residues. This CDR3 reads CASTPGTSGNEQYF. The CDR3 DNA reads as TGTGCCAGCACCCCGGGGACTAGCGGGAACGAGCAGTACTTC.

The V call is TRBV28, the J call TRBJ1-3; tentatively, D is TRBD1 (5 bases). The CDR3 is 13 residues long. Germline CDR1 reads MDHEN; CDR2 reads SYDVKM. The V gene lost 5 bases and the J gene lost 3 bases, with 8 bases spanning the gap. For the CDR3, the DNA is TGTGCCAGCAGTGGGGCCGATGGAAACACCATATATTTT. Translating gives CASSGADGNTIYF.

CDR3 nucleotide sequence: TGCGCCAGCAGCATTGGGGGGACGCTCCCTCCTGGAAACACCATATATTTT. This translates into CASSIGGTLPPGNTIYF. This chain joins TRBV5-1 and TRBJ1-3; possibly TRBD1 for D (5 bases). This CDR3 comprises 17 residues. Trimming shortened V by 4 bases and J by 2 bases, and 19 bases separated the two germline ends. Germline lookup yields CDR1 SGHRS and CDR2 YFSETQ.

V and J are TRBV6-6 and TRBJ2-5; the match to TRBD1 covers 7 bases. The CDR3 consists of 15 residues. J was trimmed by 2 bases and V by 2 bases; bases with no gene match: 5. CDR1 is MNHNY and CDR2 is SVGAGI in the germline V gene (reference sequence). CDR3 protein: CASSYGGQSQETQYF. CDR3 sequence (DNA): TGTGCCAGCAGTTACGGGGGACAGTCACAAGAGACCCAGTACTTC.